Listed below are T cell receptor beta chains from one sample, sequenced in a study of T cells after yellow fever vaccination. TCRdb analysed the 5' RACE reads with MiXCR anew, one entry per CDR3 protein. This table holds around 610,000 distinct CDR3 sequences, approximately 12% found once. The specimen comprised PBMCs, sampled on the day of the yellow fever booster vaccination. These receptors all come from a man between 25 and 39 years old who received the YFV17D yellow fever vaccine. CDR3s include the opening cysteine and the closing phenylalanine or tryptophan. The D gene is left open where the match is weak. For some rows the clone size is stated as once, few or many, or as a class when expanded; others skip it.

CDR3aa	CDR3nt	v_gene	j_gene	d_gene	abundance
CSVEEDGLAGRKAF	TGCAGCGTTGAAGAAGATGGACTAGCGGGACGAAAGGCCTTC	TRBV29-1	TRBJ2-1	TRBD2	few
CASREGAGGYSEQFF	TGTGCCAGCAGGGAAGGGGCGGGGGGCTACAGTGAGCAGTTCTTC	TRBV12-3/TRBV12-4	TRBJ2-1	TRBD2	few
CASSLTAGDYGYTF	TGTGCCAGCAGTTTAACAGCCGGGGACTATGGCTACACCTTC	TRBV27	TRBJ1-2	NA	NA
CASSLSGGAVQYF	TGTGCCAGCAGTTTATCTGGGGGCGCCGTCCAGTATTTT	TRBV28	TRBJ2-3	NA	few
CSSLVGNTIYF	TGCAGCTCCTTGGTTGGAAACACCATATATTTT	TRBV29-1	TRBJ1-3	NA	once
CASRSPGSGPTDTQYF	TGTGCCAGCAGATCTCCCGGGTCGGGACCTACAGATACGCAGTATTTT	TRBV7-8	TRBJ2-3	NA	few
CATSRVGREGTQYF	TGTGCCACCAGCAGAGTAGGCAGGGAAGGTACGCAGTATTTT	TRBV15	TRBJ2-3	NA	NA
CSATEEGGFSYNEQFF	TGCAGTGCTACCGAGGAGGGGGGATTCTCCTACAATGAGCAGTTCTTC	TRBV20-1	TRBJ2-1	NA	few
CASSLFSTPRAEAFF	TGTGCCAGCAGTTTATTCAGCACACCCCGGGCTGAAGCTTTCTTT	TRBV28	TRBJ1-1	NA	few
CSASESITYEQYF	TGCAGTGCTAGTGAGTCAATTACCTACGAGCAGTACTTC	TRBV20-1	TRBJ2-7	NA	few
CASRAGQAYNSPLHF	TGTGCCAGCAGAGCAGGACAGGCCTATAATTCACCCCTCCACTTT	TRBV7-9	TRBJ1-6	TRBD1	few
CASSEYLSEAFF	TGTGCCAGCAGTGAATATTTGAGTGAAGCTTTCTTT	TRBV25-1	TRBJ1-1	NA	NA
CSAGTAASSYEQYF	TGCAGCGCCGGGACCGCGGCAAGCTCCTACGAGCAGTACTTC	TRBV29-1	TRBJ2-7	NA	few
CASSLNSGAADEQYF	TGTGCCAGCAGCTTAAATAGCGGGGCAGCGGACGAGCAGTACTTC	TRBV11-3	TRBJ2-7	TRBD2	few
CASSPRSNTGELFF	TGTGCCAGCAGTCCCCGATCGAACACCGGGGAGCTGTTTTTT	TRBV25-1	TRBJ2-2	NA	NA
CASSLGHRGDTQYF	TGCGCCAGCAGCTTGGGTCATAGGGGGGATACGCAGTATTTT	TRBV5-1	TRBJ2-3	NA	few
CASSLGGPGSNNSPLHF	TGTGCCAGCAGCCTGGGGGGGCCAGGATCCAATAATTCACCCCTCCACTTT	TRBV7-2	TRBJ1-6	NA	many
CASSFGTGGNTEAFF	TGTGCCAGCAGTTTCGGGACAGGGGGGAACACTGAAGCTTTCTTT	TRBV12-3/TRBV12-4	TRBJ1-1	TRBD1	few
CASSLEVATRSYEQYF	TGTGCCAGCAGCTTAGAGGTGGCGACCCGCTCCTACGAGCAGTACTTC	TRBV11-2	TRBJ2-7	NA	few
CASSPYPGGLFTDTQYF	TGTGCCAGCAGCCCCTACCCGGGAGGGTTGTTCACAGATACGCAGTATTTT	TRBV11-2	TRBJ2-3	TRBD2	NA
CASSFSGRPQIYSNQPQHF	TGTGCCAGCAGTTTTTCGGGCAGGCCCCAGATCTATAGCAATCAGCCCCAGCATTTT	TRBV12-3/TRBV12-4	TRBJ1-5	NA	few
CASSLRESSGANVLTF	TGCGCCAGCAGCTTGCGGGAGAGCTCTGGGGCCAACGTCCTGACTTTC	TRBV5-1	TRBJ2-6	NA	NA
CASRRQRAWNYEQYF	TGTGCCAGCAGGAGGCAGAGGGCCTGGAACTACGAGCAGTACTTC	TRBV6-2/TRBV6-3	TRBJ2-7	NA	few
CASSRTGSNEQYF	TGTGCCAGCAGCCGGACAGGGTCTAACGAGCAGTACTTC	TRBV7-8	TRBJ2-7	TRBD1	few
CASSDTTGGYTDTQYF	TGTGCCAGCTCGGATACGACAGGGGGATACACAGATACGCAGTATTTT	TRBV18	TRBJ2-3	TRBD1	few
CASSSSGTWNTGELFF	TGTGCCAGCAGTTCATCCGGGACTTGGAACACCGGGGAGCTGTTTTTT	TRBV12-3/TRBV12-4	TRBJ2-2	NA	NA
CASAPRSLGFEQYF	TGCGCCAGCGCCCCCCGGAGTTTGGGGTTCGAGCAGTACTTC	TRBV5-1	TRBJ2-7	NA	NA
CAISSSGNYEQYF	TGTGCCATCAGCTCTAGCGGCAACTATGAGCAGTACTTC	TRBV10-3	TRBJ2-7	TRBD2	NA
CASARAGQGSYEQYF	TGTGCCAGCGCGAGGGCGGGACAGGGTTCCTACGAGCAGTACTTC	TRBV6-1	TRBJ2-7	TRBD1	NA
CAWRSLAEEQYF	TGTGCCTGGAGGTCCCTAGCAGAAGAGCAGTACTTC	TRBV30	TRBJ2-7	NA	many
CSAYTGLSTDTQYF	TGCAGTGCTTATACGGGGCTTAGCACAGATACGCAGTATTTT	TRBV20-1	TRBJ2-3	NA	NA
CASSQGTARVDEQYF	TGTGCCAGCAGCCAAGGAACGGCCAGGGTGGACGAGCAGTACTTC	TRBV14	TRBJ2-7	NA	NA
CASSRGTSGPGADTQYF	TGTGCCAGCAGCCGTGGGACTAGCGGACCTGGGGCAGATACGCAGTATTTT	TRBV3-1	TRBJ2-3	TRBD2	NA
CASSSPRLIWTSYEQYF	TGTGCCAGCAGTTCTCCGCGGTTAATCTGGACCTCCTACGAGCAGTACTTC	TRBV28	TRBJ2-7	NA	few
CASSRPGTGGLVQETQYF	TGCGCCAGCAGCCGTCCCGGGACAGGGGGCTTAGTCCAAGAGACCCAGTACTTC	TRBV23-1	TRBJ2-5	TRBD1	few
CASSTTGGSYEQYF	TGTGCCAGCAGTACGACGGGGGGCTCCTACGAGCAGTACTTC	TRBV27	TRBJ2-7	TRBD2	NA
CASSPRPSSWGSSYEQYF	TGTGCCAGCAGCCCACGCCCGTCCTCGTGGGGGAGCTCCTACGAGCAGTACTTC	TRBV9	TRBJ2-7	NA	few
CSVLGYGYTF	TGCAGCGTGCTGGGGTATGGCTACACCTTC	TRBV29-1	TRBJ1-2	NA	NA